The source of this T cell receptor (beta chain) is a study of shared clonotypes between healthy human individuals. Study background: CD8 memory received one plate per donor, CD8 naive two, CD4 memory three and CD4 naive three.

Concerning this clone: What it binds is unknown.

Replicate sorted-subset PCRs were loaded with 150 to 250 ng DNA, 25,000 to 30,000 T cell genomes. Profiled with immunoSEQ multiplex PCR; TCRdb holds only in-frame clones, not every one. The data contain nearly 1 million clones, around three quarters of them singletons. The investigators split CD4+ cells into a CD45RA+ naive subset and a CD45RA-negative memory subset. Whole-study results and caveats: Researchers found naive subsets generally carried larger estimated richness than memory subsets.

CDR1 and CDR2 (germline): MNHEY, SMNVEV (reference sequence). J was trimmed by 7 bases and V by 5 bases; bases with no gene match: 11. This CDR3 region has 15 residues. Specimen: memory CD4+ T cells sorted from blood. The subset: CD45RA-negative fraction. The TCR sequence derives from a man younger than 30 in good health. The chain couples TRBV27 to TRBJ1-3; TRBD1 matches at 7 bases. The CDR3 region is CASSADRVGGNTIYF. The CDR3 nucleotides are TGTGCCAGCAGTGCCGACAGGGTAGGAGGTAACACCATATATTTT.